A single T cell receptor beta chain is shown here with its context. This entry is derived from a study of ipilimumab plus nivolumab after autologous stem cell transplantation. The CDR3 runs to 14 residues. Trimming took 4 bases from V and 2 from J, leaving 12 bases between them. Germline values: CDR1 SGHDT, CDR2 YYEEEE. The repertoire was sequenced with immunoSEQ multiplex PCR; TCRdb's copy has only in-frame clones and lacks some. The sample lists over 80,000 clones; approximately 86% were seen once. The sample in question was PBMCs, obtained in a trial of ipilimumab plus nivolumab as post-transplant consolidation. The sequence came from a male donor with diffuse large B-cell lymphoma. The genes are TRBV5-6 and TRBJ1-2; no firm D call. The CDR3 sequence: CASSVIPGNYGYTF. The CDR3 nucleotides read TGTGCCAGCAGCGTCATACCTGGGAACTATGGCTACACCTTC. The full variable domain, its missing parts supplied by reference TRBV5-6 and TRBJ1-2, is DAGVTQSPTHLIKTRGQQVTLRCSPKSGHDTVSWYQQALGQGPQFIFQYYEEEERQRGNFPDRFSGHQFPNYSSELNVNALLLGDSALYLCASSVIPGNYGYTFGSGTRLTVV.